Sequencing of this T cell receptor (beta chain) was carried out in a study of blood T cell repertoires in COVID-19. Profiling relied on immunoSEQ multiplex PCR, and the TCRdb table lists in-frame clones only, not all of them. The sample lists roughly 250,000 clones, more than 70% occurring once. The trim removed 5 bases at V and 0 bases at J, leaving 5 bases unmatched. This CDR3 has 16 amino acids. Germline V lookup: CDR1 SNHLY, CDR2 FYNNEI. The sequence was obtained from a woman aged 45-60 years with acute or convalescent COVID-19. The V and J genes are TRBV2 and TRBJ1-3; 9 bases are a match to TRBD1. The sequenced sample consisted of peripheral blood. The chain's CDR3 is CASSWDRVFSGNTIYF. CDR3 DNA sequence: TGTGCCAGCAGTTGGGACAGGGTCTTCTCTGGAAACACCATATATTTT.